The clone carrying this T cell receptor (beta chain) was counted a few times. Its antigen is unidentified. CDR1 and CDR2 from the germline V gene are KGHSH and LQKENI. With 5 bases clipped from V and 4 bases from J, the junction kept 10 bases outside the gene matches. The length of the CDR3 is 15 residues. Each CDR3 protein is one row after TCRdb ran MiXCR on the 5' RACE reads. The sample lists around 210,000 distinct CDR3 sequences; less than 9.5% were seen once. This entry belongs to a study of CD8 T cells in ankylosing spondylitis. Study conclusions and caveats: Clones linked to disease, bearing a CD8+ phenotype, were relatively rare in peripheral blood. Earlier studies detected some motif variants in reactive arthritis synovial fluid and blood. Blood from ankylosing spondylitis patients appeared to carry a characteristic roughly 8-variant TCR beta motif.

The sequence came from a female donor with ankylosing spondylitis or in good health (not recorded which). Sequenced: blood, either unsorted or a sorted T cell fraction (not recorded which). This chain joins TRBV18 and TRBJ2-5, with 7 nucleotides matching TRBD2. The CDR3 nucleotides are TGTGCCAGCTCAACCCGGACTAGACCGCGAGAGACCCAGTACTTC. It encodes CASSTRTRPRETQYF.